This TCR beta chain was profiled in a study of blood T cells in healthy people across ages. Study details: About one barcoded beta molecule was captured per two T cells (by template switching).

V shed 6 bases, J shed 0 bases, and the junction held 6 bases outside the gene matches. The germline V gene encodes CDR1 MDHEN and CDR2 SYDVKM. This CDR3 has 17 residues. Whole-study findings and limits: Naive CD4+ cell counts and diversity both ran higher in long-lived than in aged donors.

A J-beta primer mix and a sample-barcoded 5' primer were used in a second PCR of roughly 6 to 12 cycles. TCRdb used MiXCR to reprocess the 5' RACE reads, holding one entry per CDR3 protein. Counted here are roughly 1.5 million distinct CDR3 sequences, approximately 43% occurring once; the ten biggest clones make up less than 5%. As regards this clonotype: Antigen: not known.

The receptor was isolated from a woman in her late teens or twenties in good health. The gene calls are TRBV28 and TRBJ2-1; 12 positions match TRBD2. The sample comprised blood. The CDR3 bases are TGTGCCAGCAGGGGGACTAGCGGGTTAAGCTCCTACAATGAGCAGTTCTTC. This gives the protein CASRGTSGLSSYNEQFF.